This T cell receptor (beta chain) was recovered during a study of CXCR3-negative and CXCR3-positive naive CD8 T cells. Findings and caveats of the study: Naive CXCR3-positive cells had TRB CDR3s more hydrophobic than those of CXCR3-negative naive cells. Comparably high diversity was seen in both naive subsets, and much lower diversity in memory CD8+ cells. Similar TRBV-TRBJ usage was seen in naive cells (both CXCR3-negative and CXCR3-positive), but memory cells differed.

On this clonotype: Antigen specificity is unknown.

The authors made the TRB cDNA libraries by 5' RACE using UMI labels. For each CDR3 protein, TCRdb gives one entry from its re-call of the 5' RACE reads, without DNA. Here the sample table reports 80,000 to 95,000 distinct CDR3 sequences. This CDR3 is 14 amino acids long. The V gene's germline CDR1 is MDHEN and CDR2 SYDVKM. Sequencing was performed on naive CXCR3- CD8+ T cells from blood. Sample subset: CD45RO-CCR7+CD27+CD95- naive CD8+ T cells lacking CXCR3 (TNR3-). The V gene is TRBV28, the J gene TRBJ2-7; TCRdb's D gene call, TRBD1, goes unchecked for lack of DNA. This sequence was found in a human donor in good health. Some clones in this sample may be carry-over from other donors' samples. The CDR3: CASSLIQGANEQYF.